The 27 T cell receptor beta chains below all came from one sample that was sequenced in a study of T-cell memory formation after mild COVID-19. TCRdb ran MiXCR on the 5' RACE reads and lists one entry per CDR3 protein. The top ten clones hold 7.5% to 9.5% of a sample with fewer than 550,000 distinct CDR3 sequences, about 20% of them seen once. Sequenced material: PBMCs or a T cell subset sorted from them (not recorded which). The origin of the receptors is an adult woman who had mild COVID-19 (a few samples of this study predate the infection). Cell type and time point are not known.

The chain has TRBV12-3 or TRBV12-4 and TRBJ2-7; 9 bases align to TRBD1. V dropped 5 bases and J dropped 7; count of bases not matched to a gene: 6. This CDR3 region has 13 residues. The CDR3 reads CASSLGTGHEQYF. CDR3 nucleotides: TGTGCCAGCAGTCTAGGGACAGGGCATGAGCAGTACTTC.

This clonotype has only a few counts. The V and J genes are TRBV5-1 and TRBJ2-7; no firm D call. Trimming cost V 0 bases and J 1 base, with 8 bases left between them. Germline CDR1 and CDR2: SGHRS and YFSETQ. The length of the CDR3 is 14 residues. CDR3 amino acids: CASSLGPPSYEQYF. The CDR3 region has the DNA TGCGCCAGCAGCTTGGGGCCGCCGTCCTACGAGCAGTACTTC.

V gene TRBV15 combines with J gene TRBJ2-7, with D perhaps assigned TRBD1 or TRBD2 (5 bases each). Germline CDR1 LNHNV, CDR2 YYDKDF (reference sequence). Between the trimmed V and J ends, which lost 8 bases and 3 bases, there was a span of 20 bases. The CDR3 is 15 amino acids. CDR3 nucleotides: TGTGCCACCGGGCGTGAAGGGGACCTCAGCTACGAGCAGTACTTC. This gives the protein CATGREGDLSYEQYF.

V usage is TRBV7-2 and J usage is TRBJ2-5; the D gene is possibly TRBD1 (5 bases). From germline, CDR1 is SGHTA and CDR2 FQGNSA. V was trimmed by 5 bases and J by 5 bases, leaving 15 bases between them. The CDR3 is 14 residues long. The CDR3 sequence is CASSPPGRRETQYF. The CDR3 nucleotides are TGTGCCAGCAGCCCCCCAGGGCGAAGGGAGACCCAGTACTTC.

The chain links TRBV9 to TRBJ2-1; no definite D call. Trimming shortened V by 7 bases and J by 2 bases, and 16 bases separated the two germline ends. The germline CDR1 and CDR2 sequences are SGDLS and YYNGEE. CDR3 size: 15 residues. CDR3 in amino acids: CASAEGIGPYNEQFF. CDR3 nucleotides: TGTGCCAGCGCCGAAGGGATCGGACCCTACAATGAGCAGTTCTTC.

Here the CDR3 reads CASSFGSGTYEQYF. CDR3 nucleotides: TGTGCCAGCAGCTTTGGCTCTGGGACCTACGAGCAGTACTTC. The chain recombines TRBV11-2 with TRBJ2-7; D is unresolved. This CDR3 spans 14 amino acids. CDR1 is SGHAT and CDR2 is FQNNGV in the germline V gene. Trimming stripped 3 bases from V and 2 bases from J, with 11 bases between.

J is TRBJ2-3 and V is TRBV6-2 or TRBV6-3; D unclear. The CDR3 is 15 amino acids. CDR1 and CDR2 (germline): MNHEY, SVGEGT. V gave up 2 bases and J gave up 2 bases, with 11 bases separating them. CDR3 sequence: CASSYVQIPTDTQYF. For the CDR3, the DNA is TGTGCCAGCAGTTACGTCCAGATTCCCACAGATACGCAGTATTTT.

The genes are TRBV30 and TRBJ1-2; D gene ambiguous. The germline V and J ends were trimmed by 0 bases and 8 bases, with 10 bases remaining between them. CDR1 is GTSNPN and CDR2 is SVGIG in the germline V gene (reference sequence). CDR3 length: 12 amino acids. DNA for the CDR3: TGTGCCTGGAGTGTATCTACGGTAGGCTACACCTTC. Its translation: CAWSVSTVGYTF. The whole variable domain, remainder taken from reference TRBV30 and TRBJ1-2, is SQTIHQWPATLVQPVGSPLSLECTVEGTSNPNLYWYRQAAGRGLQLLFYSVGIGQISSEVPQNLSASRPQDRQFILSSKKLLLSDSGFYLCAWSVSTVGYTFGSGTRLTVV.

A few counts support this clonotype. The chain joins TRBV6-6 to TRBJ2-7; D uncertain. Deletions cut 2 bases from V and 5 bases from J, with 10 bases between. Germline-derived CDR1 and CDR2 are MNHNY and SVGAGI (reference sequence). The CDR3 totals 13 residues. The CDR3 DNA is TGTGCCAGCAGTTACGCTCAGCCACACGAGCAGTACTTC. It encodes CASSYAQPHEQYF.

The gene calls are TRBV24-1 and TRBJ2-1; D is unresolved. The length of the CDR3 is 14 residues. V dropped 4 bases and J dropped 2 bases, with 8 bases sitting between them. CDR1 and CDR2 (germline): KGHDR, SFDVKD. CDR3 sequence reads: CATSELAPYNEQFF. DNA of the CDR3: TGTGCCACCAGTGAATTAGCCCCCTACAATGAGCAGTTCTTC.

The chain is built from TRBV7-9 and TRBJ1-6; 7 nucleotides agree with TRBD1. J gave up 5 bases and V 5 bases, and 3 bases lay outside the gene matches. There are 14 residues in the CDR3. Germline CDR1 reads SEHNR; CDR2 reads FQNEAQ (reference sequence). The CDR3 sequence is CASSLGQNNSPLHF. CDR3 nucleotides: TGTGCCAGCAGCCTGGGACAGAATAATTCACCCCTCCACTTT.

This clonotype was detected a few times. The V call is TRBV7-8, the J call TRBJ2-1; TRBD2 matches 10 bases. V was clipped by 1 base and J by 8 bases; unmatched bases: 11. CDR1 and CDR2 (germline): SGHVS, FQNEAQ. The CDR3 runs to 17 residues. The CDR3 region is CASSLVHRSSGSYEQFF. CDR3 bases: TGTGCCAGCAGCTTAGTCCACAGATCTAGCGGGAGCTATGAGCAGTTCTTC.

The rearrangement joins TRBV4-1 to TRBJ2-3; D might be TRBD2 (5 bases). Looked up from germline, CDR1 is MGHRA and CDR2 is YSYEKL. The V end lost 1 base, the J end lost 6 bases, and 17 bases lay between the germline ends. The CDR3 has 16 residues. The CDR3 protein is CASSQGERSKRDTQYF. The CDR3, as DNA: TGCGCCAGCAGCCAAGGAGAGCGGTCAAAACGGGATACGCAGTATTTT.

This clonotype turned up a few times. The rearrangement joins TRBV12-3 or TRBV12-4 to TRBJ1-2, with unresolved D. V was trimmed by 2 bases and J by 1 base, leaving 5 bases between them. The CDR3 has 13 residues. This CDR3 is CASSLSGNYGYTF. In DNA, the CDR3 is TGTGCCAGCAGTTTAAGTGGTAACTATGGCTACACCTTC.

The gene calls are TRBV12-3 or TRBV12-4 and TRBJ1-6, with 12 bases matching TRBD1. This CDR3 is 15 amino acids long. Trimming removed 2 bases from V and 10 bases from J; junction bases left unmatched: 3. CDR3 bases: TGTGCCAGCAGTTTACCCGGGACAGGGGGCTCACCCCTCCACTTT. Protein: CASSLPGTGGSPLHF.

This clonotype showed up many times. V usage is TRBV20-1 and J usage is TRBJ2-5, with 16 bases identical to TRBD2. V dropped 2 bases and J dropped 5; count of bases not matched to a gene: 8. The CDR3 length is 17 residues. Germline CDR1 and CDR2: DFQATT and SNEGSKA (reference sequence). CDR3 protein: CSARTGLAGGPRETQYF. DNA of the CDR3: TGCAGTGCTAGAACGGGACTAGCGGGGGGGCCGAGGGAGACCCAGTACTTC.

The chain uses TRBV30 and TRBJ1-4, with D unclear. Germline loops: CDR1 GTSNPN, CDR2 SVGIG (reference sequence). With 4 bases removed from V and 7 bases from J, the gap between germline ends came to 10 bases. The CDR3 runs 12 residues. The CDR3 coding sequence is TGTGCCTGGACAGGTCATGGTGAAAAACTGTTTTTT. Translating it yields CAWTGHGEKLFF. Full variable domain (missing parts from reference TRBV30 and TRBJ1-4): SQTIHQWPATLVQPVGSPLSLECTVEGTSNPNLYWYRQAAGRGLQLLFYSVGIGQISSEVPQNLSASRPQDRQFILSSKKLLLSDSGFYLCAWTGHGEKLFFGSGTQLSVL.

In this sample, this clonotype turned up a few times. The J gene is TRBJ2-5, the V gene TRBV7-8; 11 bases are a match to TRBD2. CDR1 is SGHVS and CDR2 is FQNEAQ in the germline V gene. The CDR3 runs 15 residues. After removal of 7 bases from V and 1 base from J, the junction contained 5 bases not matched to a gene. CDR3 in DNA: TGTGCCAGCACCCAGGGACTAGCGGTCCAAGAGACCCAGTACTTC. It translates to CASTQGLAVQETQYF.

V and J are TRBV18 and TRBJ2-1; 7 bases are a match to TRBD1. J was trimmed by 8 bases and V by 5 bases; bases with no gene match: 9. CDR1 KGHSH and CDR2 LQKENI come from the germline V gene. The CDR3 consists of 14 residues. The CDR3 spells CASSAKGAADEQFF. DNA for the CDR3: TGTGCCAGCTCAGCCAAGGGGGCTGCGGATGAGCAGTTCTTC. The full variable domain, its missing parts supplied by reference TRBV18 and TRBJ2-1, is NAGVMQNPRHLVRRRGQEARLRCSPMKGHSHVYWYRQLPEEGLKFMVYLQKENIIDESGMPKERFSAEFPKEGPSILRIQQVVRGDSAAYFCASSAKGAADEQFFGPGTRLTVL.

This clonotype was seen a few times. This chain joins TRBV11-2 and TRBJ2-1; D is undetermined. Trimming took off 2 bases at V and 0 bases at J, with 17 bases between the two ends. CDR3 length equals 18 residues. Germline-derived CDR1 and CDR2 are SGHAT and FQNNGV. The CDR3 here is CASSLSVGPRSSYNEQFF. Here the CDR3 DNA reads TGTGCCAGCAGCTTATCCGTCGGCCCCCGTAGCTCCTACAATGAGCAGTTCTTC.

The rearrangement uses TRBV12-3 or TRBV12-4 and TRBJ2-3, with D perhaps matching TRBD1 (5 bases). This CDR3 region has 12 residues. With 3 bases removed from V and 8 bases from J, the gap between germline ends came to 9 bases. CDR3 coding DNA: TGTGCCAGCAGTTTCAGGGTGGCTACGCAGTATTTT. Translation gives CASSFRVATQYF.

This clonotype came up a few times. This sequence joins TRBV6-6 and TRBJ2-1, with 14 positions matching TRBD2. Germline CDR1 and CDR2: MNHNY and SVGAGI (reference sequence). CDR3 size: 16 residues. J was trimmed by 7 bases and V by 5 bases; bases with no gene match: 7. The chain's CDR3 is CASSREGLAGVNEQFF. CDR3 DNA sequence: TGTGCCAGCAGTCGGGAGGGACTAGCGGGAGTGAATGAGCAGTTCTTC.

The chain recombines TRBV7-9 with TRBJ1-1; maybe TRBD1 (5 bases). Trimming removed 5 bases at V and 0 bases at J, with 13 bases between. The CDR3 loop spans 15 amino acids. Germline V gene sequence: CDR1 SEHNR, CDR2 FQNEAQ (reference sequence). The CDR3 here is CASSLGASVNTEAFF. CDR3 nucleotide sequence: TGTGCCAGCAGCCTAGGGGCGTCCGTGAACACTGAAGCTTTCTTT.

This clonotype was seen a handful of times. The chain carries TRBV7-9 and TRBJ2-2; D remains unclear. CDR3 size: 16 residues. V was cut by 6 bases and J by 0 bases, with 14 bases left in between. The germline gives CDR1 SEHNR, CDR2 FQNEAQ (reference sequence). The CDR3 coding sequence is TGTGCCAGCAGTGCCCGCGGCGGCCCGAACACCGGGGAGCTGTTTTTT. Translated: CASSARGGPNTGELFF. The entire variable domain, with the rest obtained from reference TRBV7-9 and TRBJ2-2, is as follows: DTGVSQNPRHKITKRGQNVTFRCDPISEHNRLYWYRQTLGQGPEFLTYFQNEAQLEKSRLLSDRFSAERPKGSFSTLEIQRTEQGDSAMYLCASSARGGPNTGELFFGEGSRLTVL.

The chain uses TRBV7-8 and TRBJ2-2, with D possibly matching TRBD2 (5 bases). From germline, CDR1 is SGHVS and CDR2 FQNEAQ. Trimming took off 5 bases at V and 0 bases at J, with 13 bases between the two ends. The length of the CDR3 is 16 residues. Here the CDR3 reads CASSRDGQANTGELFF. CDR3 DNA sequence: TGTGCCAGCAGCCGGGATGGGCAGGCGAACACCGGGGAGCTGTTTTTT.

The gene calls are TRBV7-2 and TRBJ1-5, with 7 bases matching TRBD1. Germline values: CDR1 SGHTA, CDR2 FQGNSA. The junction had 4 bases not matched to a gene; V was cut back by 5 bases and J by 3 bases. The CDR3 sequence is 14 residues long. Written as DNA, the CDR3 is TGTGCCAGCAGCATGACAGGGCCCAATCAGCCCCAGCATTTT. This codes for CASSMTGPNQPQHF.

This clonotype was recorded a few times. The chain uses TRBV7-6 and TRBJ1-6; D is perhaps TRBD1 (5 bases). Germline CDR1 SGHVS, CDR2 FNYEAQ. CDR3 length equals 13 residues. V was clipped by 6 bases and J by 8 bases, with 11 bases between them. CDR3: CASRRGQDSPLHF. The CDR3 coding sequence is TGTGCCAGCAGAAGGGGTCAAGATTCACCCCTCCACTTT.